By sample share, the clone carrying this T cell receptor (beta chain) is medium-sized (0.01 to 0.1%). Its antigen is currently unknown. Approximately 510 ng RNA was reverse transcribed with alpha and beta constant-region primers. Each of the alpha and beta chains got its own library through chain-specific third strand synthesis with indices. TCRdb re-derived calls from the 5' RACE reads in MiXCR, one entry per CDR3 protein. The table includes 8,000 to 10,000 distinct CDR3 sequences, 5.8% detected once. This sample was included in a study of HIV-infected patients and healthy controls. The CDR3 covers 13 residues. Germline CDR1 and CDR2: MNHNS and SASEGT. Deletions cut 7 bases from V and 8 bases from J, with 15 bases between. Whole blood was used without fractionation, so all unsorted peripheral T cells were included. As controls, nine to ten uninfected healthy donors gave samples, and four gave a couple of samples around three months apart.

Findings of the study overall: HIV+ repertoires were severely depleted of MAIT alpha-chain CDR3s, unlike healthy controls. Mean usage of eight alpha and eight beta V genes differed significantly in HIV-infected patients versus controls. CDR3 sharing between individuals was lower in HIV-infected patients than in healthy controls.

The sample was blood. The receptor comes from an adult in good health. V and J are TRBV6-1 and TRBJ2-1, with a weak D call TRBD2 (6 bases). This chain's CDR3 is CASILTREDEQFF. The CDR3 DNA sequence: TGTGCCAGCATTTTAACCAGGGAGGATGAGCAGTTCTTC.